The subject of this entry is one T cell receptor beta chain. The antigen remains undetermined. Produced via immunoSEQ multiplex PCR; TCRdb's table is partial and in-frame only. The data hold about 130,000 clones, with about 91% observed a single time. These data belong to a study of cytomegalovirus exposure and HLA in healthy donors. The study, taken as a whole, reports: Among TCR beta chains, those listed as cytomegalovirus-associated numbered fewer than 200. Despite most TCR sequences being rare, some public TCRs occurred in many donors. Later, an analysis found that TCR clusters from the first cohort tended to co-occur in the 110 or so validation repertoires.

Trimming removed 0 bases at V and 7 bases at J, with 10 bases between. CDR1 is MGHRA, CDR2 YSYEKL, per germline. This CDR3 is 14 amino acids long. The chain combines TRBV4-1 with TRBJ1-5; maybe TRBD1 (6 bases). The material sequenced was PBMCs. The sequence was collected from a woman between 18 and 29 years old in good health and CMV-seropositive. CDR3 DNA sequence: TGCGCCAGCAGCCAAGACCAGGGGTGGCAGCCCCAGCATTTT. This sequence encodes CASSQDQGWQPQHF.